This T cell receptor beta chain was observed in a study of blood T cell repertoires in COVID-19. Study information: In each case, the material was cDNA or gDNA derived from T cells, B-cell-depleted T cells, or PBMCs.

Original processing methods: The assay estimated nucleated cells by amplifying reference gene primers. Profiling relied on immunoSEQ multiplex PCR, and the TCRdb table lists in-frame clones only, not all of them. The V and J calls and clone size were taken over from that table, and D and trimming were inferred from the DNA. The data contain about 48,000 clones, more than 70% of them singletons. The source of this sequence is a woman in her sixties or seventies with acute or convalescent COVID-19. Material: peripheral blood.

CDR3: CASSVGAWTDTQYF. The CDR3 coding sequence is TGTGCCAGCAGCGTCGGTGCGTGGACAGATACGCAGTATTTT. The chain uses TRBV9 and TRBJ2-3; D remains ambiguous. This CDR3 has 14 amino acids. Germline-derived CDR1 and CDR2 are SGDLS and YYNGEE. Trimming shortened V by 2 bases and J by 3 bases, and 10 bases separated the two germline ends.